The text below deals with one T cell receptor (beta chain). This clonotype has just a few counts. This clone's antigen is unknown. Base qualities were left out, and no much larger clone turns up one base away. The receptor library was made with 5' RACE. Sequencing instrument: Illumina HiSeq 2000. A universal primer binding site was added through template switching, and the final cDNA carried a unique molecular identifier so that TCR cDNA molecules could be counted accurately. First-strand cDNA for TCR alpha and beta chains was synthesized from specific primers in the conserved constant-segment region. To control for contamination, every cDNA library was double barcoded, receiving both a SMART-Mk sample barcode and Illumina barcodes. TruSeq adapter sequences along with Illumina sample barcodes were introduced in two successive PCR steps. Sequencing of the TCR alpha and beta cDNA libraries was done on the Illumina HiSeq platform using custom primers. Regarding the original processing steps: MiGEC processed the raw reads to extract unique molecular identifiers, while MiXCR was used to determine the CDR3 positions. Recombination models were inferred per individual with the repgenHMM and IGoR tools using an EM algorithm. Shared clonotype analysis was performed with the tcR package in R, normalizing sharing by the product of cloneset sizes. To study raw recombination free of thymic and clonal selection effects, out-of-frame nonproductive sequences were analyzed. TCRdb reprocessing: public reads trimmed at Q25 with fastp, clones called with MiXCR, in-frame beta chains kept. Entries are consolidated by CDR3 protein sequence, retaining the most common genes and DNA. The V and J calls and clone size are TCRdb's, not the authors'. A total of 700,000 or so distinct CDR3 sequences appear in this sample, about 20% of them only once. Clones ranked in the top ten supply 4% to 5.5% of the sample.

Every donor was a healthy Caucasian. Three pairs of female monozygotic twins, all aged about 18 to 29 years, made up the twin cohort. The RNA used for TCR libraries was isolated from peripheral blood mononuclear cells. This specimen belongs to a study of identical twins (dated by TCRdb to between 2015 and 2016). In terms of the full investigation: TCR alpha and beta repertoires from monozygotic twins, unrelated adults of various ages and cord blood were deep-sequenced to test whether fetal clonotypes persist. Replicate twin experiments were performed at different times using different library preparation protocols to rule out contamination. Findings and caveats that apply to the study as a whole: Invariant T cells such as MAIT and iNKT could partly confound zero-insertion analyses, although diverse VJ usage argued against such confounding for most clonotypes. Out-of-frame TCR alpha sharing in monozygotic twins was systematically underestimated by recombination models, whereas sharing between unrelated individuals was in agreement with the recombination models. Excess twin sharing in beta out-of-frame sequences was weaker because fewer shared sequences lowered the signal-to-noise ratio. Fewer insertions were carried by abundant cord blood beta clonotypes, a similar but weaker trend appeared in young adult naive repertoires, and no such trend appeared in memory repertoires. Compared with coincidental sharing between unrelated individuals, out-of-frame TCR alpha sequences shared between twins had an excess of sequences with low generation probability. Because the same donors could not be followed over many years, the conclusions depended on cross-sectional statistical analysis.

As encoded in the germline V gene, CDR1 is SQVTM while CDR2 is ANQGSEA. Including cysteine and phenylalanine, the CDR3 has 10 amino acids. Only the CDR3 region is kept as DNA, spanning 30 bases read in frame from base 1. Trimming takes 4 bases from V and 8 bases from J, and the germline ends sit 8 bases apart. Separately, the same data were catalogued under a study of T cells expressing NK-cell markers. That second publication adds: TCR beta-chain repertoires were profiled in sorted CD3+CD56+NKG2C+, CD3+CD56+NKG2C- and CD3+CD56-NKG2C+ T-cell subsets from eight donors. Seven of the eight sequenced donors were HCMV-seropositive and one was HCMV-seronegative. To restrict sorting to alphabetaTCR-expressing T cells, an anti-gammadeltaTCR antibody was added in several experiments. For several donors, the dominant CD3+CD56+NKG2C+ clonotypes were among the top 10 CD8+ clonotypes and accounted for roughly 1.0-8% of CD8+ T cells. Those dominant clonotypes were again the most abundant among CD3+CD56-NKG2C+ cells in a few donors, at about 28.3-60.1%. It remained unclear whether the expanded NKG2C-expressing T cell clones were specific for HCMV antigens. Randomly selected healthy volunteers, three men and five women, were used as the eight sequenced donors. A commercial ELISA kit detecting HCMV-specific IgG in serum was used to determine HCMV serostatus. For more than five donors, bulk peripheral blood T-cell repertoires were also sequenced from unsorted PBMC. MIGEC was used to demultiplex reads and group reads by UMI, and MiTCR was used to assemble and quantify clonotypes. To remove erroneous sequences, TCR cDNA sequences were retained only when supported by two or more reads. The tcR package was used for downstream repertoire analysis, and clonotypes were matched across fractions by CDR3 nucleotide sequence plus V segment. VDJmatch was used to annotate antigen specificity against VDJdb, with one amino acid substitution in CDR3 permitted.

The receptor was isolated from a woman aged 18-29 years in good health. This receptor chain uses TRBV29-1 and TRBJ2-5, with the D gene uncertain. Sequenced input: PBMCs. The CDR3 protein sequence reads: CSVVVVTQYF. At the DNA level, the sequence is TGCAGCGTTGTAGTGGTTACCCAGTACTTC.